This is a list of T cell receptor beta chains from one sample in a study of TIL therapy for anti-PD-1-resistant metastatic lung cancer. Method: immunoSEQ multiplex PCR; TCRdb's copy keeps in-frame clones and lacks some. The sample consists of tens of thousands of clones, 69% of them appearing once. The sequencing used blood, collected at baseline. The source is a person between 25 and 80 years old with non-small cell lung cancer. The CDR3 runs from the conserved cysteine through the conserved F or W. D genes are given only for firm matches. Size is omitted from some rows. Given values are once, few, many or a class for expanded clones.

>15|-|TRBJ2-1|-|TRBV11-3
CASSLRGPRYNEQFF
TGTGCCAGCAGCTTGCGAGGACCACGGTACAATGAGCAGTTCTTC
>14|-|TRBJ2-5|-|TRBV5-1
CASSLQQKEETQYF
TGCGCCAGCAGCTTGCAGCAGAAAGAAGAGACCCAGTACTTC
>12|once|TRBJ2-2|-|TRBV10-1
CASKGSTGELFF
TGCGCCAGCAAGGGCTCCACCGGGGAGCTGTTTTTT
>15|-|TRBJ1-1|TRBD1|TRBV7-8
CASSLAQGAYTEAFF
TGTGCCAGCAGCTTAGCGCAGGGGGCGTATACTGAAGCTTTCTTT
>14|-|TRBJ2-3|TRBD1|TRBV5-1
CASSFLDRTDTQYF
TGCGCCAGCAGCTTCCTGGACAGGACAGATACGCAGTATTTT
>14|-|TRBJ2-1|-|TRBV27
CASSGTGAYNEQFF
TGTGCCAGCTCCGGGACGGGGGCCTACAATGAGCAGTTCTTC
>13|-|TRBJ2-5|-|TRBV7-6
CASSLIRRETQYF
TGTGCCAGCAGCTTAATACGTCGTGAGACCCAGTACTTC
>13|-|TRBJ1-1|-|TRBV5-6
CASSFWVPTEAFF
TGTGCCAGCAGCTTTTGGGTCCCCACTGAAGCTTTCTTT
>13|-|TRBJ2-3|-|TRBV6-1
CAIPKGDTDTQYF
TGTGCCATCCCAAAGGGAGACACAGATACGCAGTATTTT
>16|-|TRBJ2-2|-|TRBV28
CASSFARVMNTGELFF
TGTGCCAGCAGTTTTGCCAGGGTGATGAACACCGGGGAGCTGTTTTTT
>13|-|TRBJ1-2|TRBD1|TRBV6-1
CASSGQQGSGYTF
TGTGCCAGCAGTGGACAACAGGGGAGTGGCTACACCTTC
>15|-|TRBJ2-1|-|TRBV9
CASSSSGGTYNEQFF
TGTGCCAGCAGCTCCTCCGGGGGCACCTACAATGAGCAGTTCTTC
>17|-|TRBJ1-1|TRBD1|TRBV7-9
CASSYRTGGFWDTEAFF
TGTGCCAGCAGCTATAGGACAGGCGGCTTCTGGGACACTGAAGCTTTCTTT
>16|-|TRBJ2-7|-|TRBV28
CASSLPTSTLSYEQYF
TGTGCCAGCAGTTTGCCGACTAGTACCCTTTCCTACGAGCAGTACTTC
>14|-|TRBJ2-2|-|TRBV5-1
CASSPGPNPGELFF
TGCGCCAGCAGCCCCGGACCGAACCCCGGGGAGCTGTTTTTT
>15|-|TRBJ1-2|TRBD1|TRBV14
CASSQGQGANYGYTF
TGTGCCAGCAGCCAAGGACAGGGCGCTAACTATGGCTACACCTTC
>12|-|TRBJ1-1|-|TRBV29-1
CSAGGEGLEAFF
TGCAGCGCGGGAGGCGAGGGGCTTGAAGCTTTCTTT
>15|once|TRBJ2-2|-|TRBV5-1
CASSLERESTGELFF
TGCGCCAGCAGCTTGGAACGGGAGAGTACCGGGGAGCTGTTTTTT
>15|-|TRBJ2-5|-|TRBV5-1
CASSWLARGQETQYF
TGCGCCAGCAGCTGGCTAGCGAGAGGTCAAGAGACCCAGTACTTC
>15|-|TRBJ2-7|TRBD1|TRBV19
CASTRGVTGDYEQYF
TGTGCCAGTACCCGTGGAGTAACAGGGGATTACGAGCAGTACTTC